This TCR beta chain was captured in a study of cytomegalovirus exposure and HLA in healthy donors. Data came from immunoSEQ multiplex PCR; TCRdb stores just in-frame clones and leaves some out. The sample consists of approximately 97,000 clones, approximately 95% of them appearing once. This clone was counted once. The CDR3 consists of 14 residues. CDR1 is SGHKS and CDR2 is YYEKEE in the germline V gene (reference sequence). V was clipped by 7 bases and J by 4 bases, with 17 bases between them. The TCR was taken from a woman under 40 in good health and CMV-seropositive. The chain uses TRBV5-5 and TRBJ2-5; tentatively, D is TRBD2 (5 bases). Sequenced: PBMCs. This chain's CDR3 is CASSDTGWAETQYF. In DNA, the CDR3 is TGTGCCAGCTCCGACACGGGGTGGGCAGAGACCCAGTACTTC.